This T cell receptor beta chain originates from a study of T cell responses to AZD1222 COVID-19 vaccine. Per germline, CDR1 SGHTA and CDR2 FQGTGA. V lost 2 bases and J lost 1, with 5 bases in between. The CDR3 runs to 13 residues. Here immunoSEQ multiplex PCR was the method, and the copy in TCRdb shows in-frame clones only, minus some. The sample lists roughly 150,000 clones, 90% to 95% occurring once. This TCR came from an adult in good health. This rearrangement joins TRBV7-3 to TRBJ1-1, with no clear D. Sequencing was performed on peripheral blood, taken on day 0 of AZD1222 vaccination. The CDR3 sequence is CASSLLPNTEAFF. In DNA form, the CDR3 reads TGTGCCAGCAGCTTACTCCCGAACACTGAAGCTTTCTTT.